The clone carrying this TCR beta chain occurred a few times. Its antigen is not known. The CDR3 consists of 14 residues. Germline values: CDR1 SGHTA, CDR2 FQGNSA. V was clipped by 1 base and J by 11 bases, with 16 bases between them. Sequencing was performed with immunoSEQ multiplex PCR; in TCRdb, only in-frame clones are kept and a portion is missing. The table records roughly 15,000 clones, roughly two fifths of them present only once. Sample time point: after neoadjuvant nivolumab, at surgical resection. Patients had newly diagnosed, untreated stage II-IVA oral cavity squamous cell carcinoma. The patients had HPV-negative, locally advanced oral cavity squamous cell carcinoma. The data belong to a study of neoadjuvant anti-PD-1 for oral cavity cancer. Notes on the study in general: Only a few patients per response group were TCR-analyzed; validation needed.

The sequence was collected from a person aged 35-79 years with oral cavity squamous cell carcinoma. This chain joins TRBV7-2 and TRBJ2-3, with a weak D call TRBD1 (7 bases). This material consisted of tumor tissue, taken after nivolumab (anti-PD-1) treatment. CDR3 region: CASSLEGRGQRQYF. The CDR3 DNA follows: TGTGCCAGCAGCTTAGAGGGGCGGGGACAGAGGCAGTATTTT.